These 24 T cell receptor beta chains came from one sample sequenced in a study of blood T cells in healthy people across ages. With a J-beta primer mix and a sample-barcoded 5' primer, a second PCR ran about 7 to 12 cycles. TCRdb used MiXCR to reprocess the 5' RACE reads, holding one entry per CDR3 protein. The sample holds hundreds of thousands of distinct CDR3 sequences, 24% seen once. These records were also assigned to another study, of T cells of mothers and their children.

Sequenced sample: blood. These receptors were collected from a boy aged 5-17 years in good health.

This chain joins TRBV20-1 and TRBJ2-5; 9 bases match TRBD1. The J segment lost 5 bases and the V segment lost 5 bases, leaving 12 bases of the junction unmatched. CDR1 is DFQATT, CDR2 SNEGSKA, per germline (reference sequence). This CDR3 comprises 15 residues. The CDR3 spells CSAAPGTGRTETQYF. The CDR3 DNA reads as TGCAGTGCTGCCCCAGGGACAGGGCGGACCGAGACCCAGTACTTC.

This CDR3 reads CASSTTANPNNEQFF. Written as DNA, the CDR3 is TGTGCCAGCAGTACTACCGCAAATCCTAACAATGAGCAGTTCTTC. The chain joins TRBV2 to TRBJ2-5, with D uncertain. Judging by the DNA end, TRBJ2-1 fits better; the J call may be wrong. The CDR3 loop spans 15 amino acids. Germline lookup yields CDR1 SNHLY and CDR2 FYNNEI.

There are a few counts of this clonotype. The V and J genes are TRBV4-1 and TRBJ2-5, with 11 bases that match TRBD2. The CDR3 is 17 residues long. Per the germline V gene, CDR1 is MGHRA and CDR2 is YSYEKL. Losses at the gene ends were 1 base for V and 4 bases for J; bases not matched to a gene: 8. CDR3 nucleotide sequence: TGCGCCAGCAGCCAAGTGTCTAGCGGGAGGTCTGGAGAGACCCAGTACTTC. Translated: CASSQVSSGRSGETQYF.

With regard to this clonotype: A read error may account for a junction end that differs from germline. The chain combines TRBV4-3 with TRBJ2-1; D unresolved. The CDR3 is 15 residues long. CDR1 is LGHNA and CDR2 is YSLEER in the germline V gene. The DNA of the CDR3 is TGCGCCAGCAGTCAAGGGTTTAACGTCTACAATGAGCAGTTCTTC. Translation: CASSQGFNVYNEQFF.

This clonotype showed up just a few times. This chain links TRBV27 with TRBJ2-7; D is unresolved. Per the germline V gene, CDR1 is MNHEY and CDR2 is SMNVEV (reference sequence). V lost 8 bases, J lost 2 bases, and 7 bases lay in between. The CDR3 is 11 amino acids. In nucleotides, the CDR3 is TGTGCCAGCGCTTCCACCTACGAGCAGTACTTC. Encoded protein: CASASTYEQYF.

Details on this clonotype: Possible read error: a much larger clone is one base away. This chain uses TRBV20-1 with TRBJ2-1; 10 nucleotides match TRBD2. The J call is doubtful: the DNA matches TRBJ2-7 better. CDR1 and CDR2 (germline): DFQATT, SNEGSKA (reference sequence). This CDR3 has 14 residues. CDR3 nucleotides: TGCAGTGTTCCCCTTACTAGCGGGACCTACGAGCAGTACTTC. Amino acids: CSVPLTSGTYEQYF.

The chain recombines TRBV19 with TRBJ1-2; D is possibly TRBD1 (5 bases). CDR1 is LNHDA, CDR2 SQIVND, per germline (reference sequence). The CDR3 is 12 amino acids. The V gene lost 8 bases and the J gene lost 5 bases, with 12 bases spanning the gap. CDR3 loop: CASFAGPYGYTF. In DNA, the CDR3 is TGTGCCAGTTTCGCAGGGCCGTATGGCTACACCTTC.

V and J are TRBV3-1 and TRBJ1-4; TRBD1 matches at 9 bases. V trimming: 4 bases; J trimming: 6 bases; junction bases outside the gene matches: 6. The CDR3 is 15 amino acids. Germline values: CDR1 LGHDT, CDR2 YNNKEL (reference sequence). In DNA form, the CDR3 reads TGTGCCAGCAGCCTCTACGGGACAGGGTATGAAAAACTGTTTTTT. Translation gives CASSLYGTGYEKLFF.

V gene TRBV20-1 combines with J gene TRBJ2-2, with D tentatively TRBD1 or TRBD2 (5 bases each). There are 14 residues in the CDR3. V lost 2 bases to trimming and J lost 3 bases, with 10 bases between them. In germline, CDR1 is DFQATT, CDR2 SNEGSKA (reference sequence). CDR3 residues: CSARSRGDTGELFF. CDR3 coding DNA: TGCAGTGCTAGAAGTAGAGGGGACACCGGGGAGCTGTTTTTT.

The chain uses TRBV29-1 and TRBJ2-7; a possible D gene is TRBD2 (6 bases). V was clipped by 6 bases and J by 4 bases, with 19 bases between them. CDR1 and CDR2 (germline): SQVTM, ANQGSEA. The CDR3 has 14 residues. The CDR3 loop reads CSVRLVRGSYEQYF. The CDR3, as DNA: TGCAGCGTCCGCCTAGTTCGGGGGTCTTACGAGCAGTACTTC.

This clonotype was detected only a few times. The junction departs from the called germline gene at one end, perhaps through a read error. The CDR3, as DNA: TGCAGTGCTAGAGCCCCACTAGAGCGGGAGTTGGTAGACTTC. Translation: CSARAPLERELVDF. The V and J genes are TRBV20-1 and TRBJ2-5; TRBD2 matches at 8 bases. Germline V gene sequence: CDR1 DFQATT, CDR2 SNEGSKA (reference sequence). The CDR3 covers 14 residues.

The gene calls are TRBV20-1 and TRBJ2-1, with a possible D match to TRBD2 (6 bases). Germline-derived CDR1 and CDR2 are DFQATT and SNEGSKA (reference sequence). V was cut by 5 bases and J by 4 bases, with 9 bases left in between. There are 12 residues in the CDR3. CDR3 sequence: CSAGGVYNEQFF. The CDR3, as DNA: TGCAGTGCTGGCGGGGTTTACAATGAGCAGTTCTTC.

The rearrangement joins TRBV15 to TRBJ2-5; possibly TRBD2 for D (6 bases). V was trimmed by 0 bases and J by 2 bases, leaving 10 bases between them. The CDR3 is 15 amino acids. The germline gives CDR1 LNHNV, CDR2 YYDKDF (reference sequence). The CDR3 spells CATSRDRGLQETQYF. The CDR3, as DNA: TGTGCCACCAGCAGAGATCGGGGACTTCAAGAGACCCAGTACTTC. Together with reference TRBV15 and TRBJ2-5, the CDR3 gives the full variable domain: DAMVIQNPRYQVTQFGKPVTLSCSQTLNHNVMYWYQQKSSQAPKLLFHYYDKDFNNEADTPDNFQSRRPNTSFCFLDIRSPGLGDTAMYLCATSRDRGLQETQYFGPGTRLLVL.

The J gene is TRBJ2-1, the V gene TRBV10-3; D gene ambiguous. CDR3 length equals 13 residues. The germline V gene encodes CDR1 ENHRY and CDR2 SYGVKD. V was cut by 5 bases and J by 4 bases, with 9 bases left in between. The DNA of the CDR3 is TGTGCCATCAGTCTAGGGTCTTACAATGAGCAGTTCTTC. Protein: CAISLGSYNEQFF.

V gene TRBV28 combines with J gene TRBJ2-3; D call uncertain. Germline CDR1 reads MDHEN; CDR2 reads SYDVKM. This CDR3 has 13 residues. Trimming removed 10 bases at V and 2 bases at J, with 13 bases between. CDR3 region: CATLTDSTDTQYF. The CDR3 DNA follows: TGTGCCACCCTGACGGATTCCACAGATACGCAGTATTTT.

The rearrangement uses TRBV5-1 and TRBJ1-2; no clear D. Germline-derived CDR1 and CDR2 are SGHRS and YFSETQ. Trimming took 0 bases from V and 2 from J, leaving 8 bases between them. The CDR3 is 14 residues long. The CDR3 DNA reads TGCGCCAGCAGCTTGGCGCACACCAACTATGGCTACACCTTC. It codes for CASSLAHTNYGYTF.

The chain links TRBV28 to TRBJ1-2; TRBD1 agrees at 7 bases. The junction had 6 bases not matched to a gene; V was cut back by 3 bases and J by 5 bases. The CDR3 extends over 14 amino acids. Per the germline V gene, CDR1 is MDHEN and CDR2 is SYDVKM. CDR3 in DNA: TGTGCCAGCAGTTTTGGGGGACAGCTTTATGGCTACACCTTC. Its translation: CASSFGGQLYGYTF.

Written as DNA, the CDR3 is TGCAGTGGCGGGAAAGAGACCCAGTACTTC. Protein: CSGGKETQYF. The chain has TRBV20-1 and TRBJ2-5; possible D gene TRBD2, 6 bases. The CDR3 sequence is 10 residues long. The V and J ends lost 7 bases and 3 bases respectively, with 6 bases between them. Per germline, CDR1 DFQATT and CDR2 SNEGSKA (reference sequence).

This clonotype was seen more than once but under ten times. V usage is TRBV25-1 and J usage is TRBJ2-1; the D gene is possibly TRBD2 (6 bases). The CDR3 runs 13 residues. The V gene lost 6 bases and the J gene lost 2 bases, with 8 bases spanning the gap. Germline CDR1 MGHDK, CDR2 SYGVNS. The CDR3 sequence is CASRGTPYNEQFF. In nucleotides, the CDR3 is TGTGCCAGCAGGGGGACTCCCTACAATGAGCAGTTCTTC.

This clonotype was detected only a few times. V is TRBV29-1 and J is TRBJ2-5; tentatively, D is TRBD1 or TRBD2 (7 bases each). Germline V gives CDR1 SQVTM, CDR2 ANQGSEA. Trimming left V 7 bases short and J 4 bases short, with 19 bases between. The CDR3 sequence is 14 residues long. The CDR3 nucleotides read TGCAGCGCTTCGAGCGGGACAGAGGGAGAGACCCAGTACTTC. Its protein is CSASSGTEGETQYF.

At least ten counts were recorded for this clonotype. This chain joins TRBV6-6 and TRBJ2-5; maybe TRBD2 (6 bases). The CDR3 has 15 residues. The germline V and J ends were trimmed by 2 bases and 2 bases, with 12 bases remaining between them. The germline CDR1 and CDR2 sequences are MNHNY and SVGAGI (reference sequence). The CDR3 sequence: CASSYDGGDQETQYF. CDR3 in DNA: TGTGCCAGCAGTTACGATGGCGGGGATCAAGAGACCCAGTACTTC.

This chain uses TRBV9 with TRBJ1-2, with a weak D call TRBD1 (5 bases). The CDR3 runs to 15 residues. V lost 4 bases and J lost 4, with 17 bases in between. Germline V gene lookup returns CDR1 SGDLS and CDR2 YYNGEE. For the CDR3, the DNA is TGTGCCAGCAGCCCGAACCATGACAGTACCTATGGCTACACCTTC. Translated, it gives CASSPNHDSTYGYTF.

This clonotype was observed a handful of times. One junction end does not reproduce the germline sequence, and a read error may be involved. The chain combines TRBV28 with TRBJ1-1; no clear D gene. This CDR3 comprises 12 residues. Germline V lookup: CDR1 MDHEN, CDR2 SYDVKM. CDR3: CASSEFPGEAFF. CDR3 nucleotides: TGTGCCAGCAGCGAATTTCCAGGTGAAGCCTTCTTT.

The CDR3 loop reads CASSLDISGPSMNTEAFF. CDR3 DNA sequence: TGTGCCAGCAGCTTAGATATTTCGGGACCTAGTATGAACACTGAAGCTTTCTTT. This sequence joins TRBV11-2 and TRBJ1-1, with D possibly matching TRBD1 (5 bases). Looked up from germline, CDR1 is SGHAT and CDR2 is FQNNGV. With 0 bases removed from V and 0 bases from J, the gap between germline ends came to 17 bases. The CDR3 totals 18 residues.